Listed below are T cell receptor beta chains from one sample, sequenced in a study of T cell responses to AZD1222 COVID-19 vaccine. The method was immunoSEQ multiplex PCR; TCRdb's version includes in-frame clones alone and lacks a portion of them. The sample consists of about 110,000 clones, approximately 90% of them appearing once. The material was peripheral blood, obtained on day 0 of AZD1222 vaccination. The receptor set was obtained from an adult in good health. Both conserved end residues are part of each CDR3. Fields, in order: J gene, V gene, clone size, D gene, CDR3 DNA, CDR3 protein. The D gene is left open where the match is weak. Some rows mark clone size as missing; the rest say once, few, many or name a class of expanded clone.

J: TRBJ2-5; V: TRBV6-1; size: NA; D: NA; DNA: TGTGCCAGCAGTGATCACTGGGCAGGGGCGAGGGAGACCCAGTACTTC; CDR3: CASSDHWAGARETQYF
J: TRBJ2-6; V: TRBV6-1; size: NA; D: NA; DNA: TGTGCCAGCAGTGAGGTGGGGGGCTCTGGGGCCAACGTCCTGACTTTC; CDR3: CASSEVGGSGANVLTF
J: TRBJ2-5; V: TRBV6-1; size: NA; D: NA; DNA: TGTGCCAGCAGTGAAGCCGGGGGACAGTTGGAGACCCAGTACTTC; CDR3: CASSEAGGQLETQYF
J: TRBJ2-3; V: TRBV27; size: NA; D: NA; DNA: TGTGCCAGCAGTTTAACAAGGTCAGATACGCAGTATTTT; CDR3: CASSLTRSDTQYF
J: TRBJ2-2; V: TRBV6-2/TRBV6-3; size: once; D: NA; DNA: TGTGCCAGCAGTTACGCGGACACCACCGGGGAGCTGTTTTTT; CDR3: CASSYADTTGELFF
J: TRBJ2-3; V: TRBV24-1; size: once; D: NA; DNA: TGTGCCACCAGTGATGGTCCCAGGCAAGATACGCAGTATTTT; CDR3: CATSDGPRQDTQYF
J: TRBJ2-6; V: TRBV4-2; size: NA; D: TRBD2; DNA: TGTGCCAGCAGCCCTAGCGGGGGGGCAACTGGGGCCAACGTCCTGACTTTC; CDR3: CASSPSGGATGANVLTF
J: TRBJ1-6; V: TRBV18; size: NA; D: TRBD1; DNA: TGTGCCAGCTCACCTTACGCTGCTTGGATAACTGGACAGGGGAGGAATTCACCCCTCCACTTT; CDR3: CASSPYAAWITGQGRNSPLHF
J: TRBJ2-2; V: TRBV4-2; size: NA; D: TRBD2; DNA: TGTGCCAGCAGCCAAGAGGGTAGGCGGGGGGGCCCCTACCCGAACACCGGGGAGCTGTTTTTT; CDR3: CASSQEGRRGGPYPNTGELFF
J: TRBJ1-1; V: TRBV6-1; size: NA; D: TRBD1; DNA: TGTGCCAGCAGTGAAGTGGGGACAGACAACACTGAAGCTTTCTTT; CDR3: CASSEVGTDNTEAFF
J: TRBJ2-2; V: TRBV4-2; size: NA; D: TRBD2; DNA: TGTGCCAGCAGTAGGACTAGGAACACCGGGGAGCTGTTTTTT; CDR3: CASSRTRNTGELFF
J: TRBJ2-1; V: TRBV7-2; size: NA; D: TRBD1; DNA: TGTGCCAGCAGCCGGGACAGGGGGGACAATGAGCAGTTCTTC; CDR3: CASSRDRGDNEQFF
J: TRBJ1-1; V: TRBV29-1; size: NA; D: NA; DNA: TGCAGCGTTGAGGTGGGGGGAACTGAAGCTTTCTTT; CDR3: CSVEVGGTEAFF
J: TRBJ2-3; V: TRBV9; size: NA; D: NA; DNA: TGTGCCAGCAGCCCCCGACTCCGAGGGTCAGATACGCAGTATTTT; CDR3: CASSPRLRGSDTQYF
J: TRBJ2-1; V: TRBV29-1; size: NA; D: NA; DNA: TGCAGCGTTCTTGGGCAGTACAATGAGCAGTTCTTC; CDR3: CSVLGQYNEQFF
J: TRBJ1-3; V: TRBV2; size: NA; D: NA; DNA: TGTGCCAGCAGTGGGACGGTTGGAAACACCATATATTTT; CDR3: CASSGTVGNTIYF
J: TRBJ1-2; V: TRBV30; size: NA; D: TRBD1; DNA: TGTGCCTGGAGTCGAACAGGGGGTCGCTACACCTTC; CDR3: CAWSRTGGRYTF
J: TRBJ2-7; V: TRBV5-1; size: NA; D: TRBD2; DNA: TGCGCCAGCAGCTTGGGAGGGGTAGCGGGAGGCTACGAGCAGTACTTC; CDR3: CASSLGGVAGGYEQYF
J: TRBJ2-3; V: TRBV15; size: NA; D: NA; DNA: TGTGCCACCAGCGGCCGTGGGCTCATCACAGATACGCAGTATTTT; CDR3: CATSGRGLITDTQYF
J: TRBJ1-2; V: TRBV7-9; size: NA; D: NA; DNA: TGTGCCAGCAGCCCCCCTAGGAGGAACTATGGCTACACCTTC; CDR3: CASSPPRRNYGYTF
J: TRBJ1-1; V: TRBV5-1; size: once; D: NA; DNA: TGCGCCAGCAGCTTTCGGGGAGGAGGTGAAGCTTTCTTT; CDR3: CASSFRGGGEAFF
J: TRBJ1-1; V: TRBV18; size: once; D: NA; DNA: TGTGCCAGCTCACCACTGGGTAAGGAGGTGGCTTTCTTT; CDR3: CASSPLGKEVAFF
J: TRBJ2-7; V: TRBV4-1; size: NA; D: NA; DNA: TGCGCCAGCAGCCAAAGGCCGGGCTCCAGCTCCTACGAGCAGTACTTC; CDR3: CASSQRPGSSSYEQYF
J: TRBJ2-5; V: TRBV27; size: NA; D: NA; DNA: TGTGCCAGCAGTTTATCGGAAGGGAACCAAGAGACCCAGTACTTC; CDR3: CASSLSEGNQETQYF
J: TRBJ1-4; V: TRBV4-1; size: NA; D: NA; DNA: TGCGCCAGCAGCCAACAGCAGTCATTGGGGGGGGAAAAACTGTTTTTT; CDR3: CASSQQQSLGGEKLFF